The rows below give T cell receptor beta chains drawn from one sample of a study of cytomegalovirus exposure and HLA in healthy donors. Some clones are missing from TCRdb's copy, which holds only in-frame ones; the method was immunoSEQ multiplex PCR. The sample shows about 150,000 clones, 70% to 90% of them seen only once. The material sequenced was PBMCs. The receptor set was obtained from a young woman in good health and CMV-seronegative. The CDR3 runs from the conserved cysteine through the conserved F or W.

>TRBV5-1|TRBJ2-7
CASSLSSGLADEQYF
>TRBV29-1|TRBJ2-7
CSATSGRAYEQYF
>TRBV2|TRBJ1-6
CASRSNSPLHF
>TRBV11-2|TRBJ2-7
CASSLKTGGSLNPYEQYF
>TRBV7-2|TRBJ1-1
CASSPWAGVETEAFF
>TRBV6-5|TRBJ2-5
CASSYGLGGGQETQYF
>TRBV16|TRBJ2-1
CASSPTERECRQFF
>TRBV7-2|TRBJ2-3
CASSLALLAGERTDTQYF
>TRBV18|TRBJ2-7
CASSLTSGGRFSYEQYF
>TRBV10-3|TRBJ1-5
CAIGQNNQPQHF
>TRBV6-5|TRBJ1-2
CASAGQVVDYGYTF
>TRBV9|TRBJ2-5
CASSVMGGPETQYF
>TRBV9|TRBJ2-7
CASSVEDSLYEQYF
>TRBV6-5|TRBJ1-2
CASSFGPGLYGYTF
>TRBV2|TRBJ1-4
CASGRADREKLFF
>TRBV10-3|TRBJ1-2
CAISGKPGQRANYGYTF
>TRBV29-1|TRBJ1-2
CSVADRECGYTF
>TRBV5-8|TRBJ2-2
CASSLVQGPTGELFF
>TRBV27|TRBJ1-5
CASSQTTGGGNQPQHF
>TRBV6-5|TRBJ2-4
CASGTQGGENIQYF
>TRBV4-3|TRBJ1-2
CASSELDRGPVDGYTF
>TRBV15|TRBJ2-1
CATSRAAGGADEQFF
>TRBV7-2|TRBJ2-3
CASSLYSGGATDTQYF
>TRBV11-2|TRBJ2-3
CASSLGASGSSTDTQYF
>TRBV5-1|TRBJ1-4
CASSLGGTNEKLFF
>TRBV18|TRBJ2-7
CASSRGTANSYEQYF
>TRBV5-6|TRBJ2-2
CASSLAWGQRGPTGELFF